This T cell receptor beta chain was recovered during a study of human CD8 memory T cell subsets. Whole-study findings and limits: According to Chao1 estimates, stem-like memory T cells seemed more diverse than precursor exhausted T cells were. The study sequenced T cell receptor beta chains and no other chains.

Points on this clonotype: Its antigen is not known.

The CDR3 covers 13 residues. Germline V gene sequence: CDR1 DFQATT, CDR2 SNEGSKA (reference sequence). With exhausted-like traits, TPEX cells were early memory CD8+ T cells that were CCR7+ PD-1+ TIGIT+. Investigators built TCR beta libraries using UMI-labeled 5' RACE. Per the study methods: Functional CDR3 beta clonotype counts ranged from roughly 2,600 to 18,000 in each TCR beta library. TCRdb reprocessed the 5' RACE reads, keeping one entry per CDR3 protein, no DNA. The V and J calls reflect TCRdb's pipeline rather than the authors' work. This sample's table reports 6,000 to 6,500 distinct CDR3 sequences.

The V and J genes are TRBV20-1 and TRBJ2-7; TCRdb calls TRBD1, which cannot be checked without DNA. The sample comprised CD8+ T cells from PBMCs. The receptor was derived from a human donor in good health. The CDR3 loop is CSATGQGAYEQYF.